Below are 16 T cell receptor beta chains sequenced from a single sample in a study of HIV-infected patients and healthy controls. Whole blood was used without fractionation, so all unsorted peripheral T cells were included. Alpha and beta constant-region primers primed reverse transcription of approximately 500 ng RNA. Alpha and beta chain libraries were made separately by chain-specific third strand synthesis with multiplexing indices. TCRdb fed the 5' RACE reads into MiXCR, producing one record per CDR3 protein. The sample records around 19,000 distinct CDR3 sequences, roughly 8.2% being singletons. Material for sequencing was blood. The receptors derive from an adult in good health.

This clonotype has ten or more counts. The rearrangement links TRBV12-3 or TRBV12-4 to TRBJ1-4; the D is unclear. Trimming removed 7 bases from V and 0 bases from J, with 9 bases in between. The CDR3 has 14 residues. The CDR3 DNA sequence: TGTGCCAGCACCTACAGATCAACTAATGAAAAACTGTTTTTT. Its translation: CASTYRSTNEKLFF.

The chain has TRBV30 and TRBJ1-6, with 10 bases lining up with TRBD1. Germline lookup yields CDR1 GTSNPN and CDR2 SVGIG (reference sequence). V lost 1 base and J lost 1; bases outside the gene matches: 4. The CDR3 length is 17 residues. CDR3: CAWSGTGGSSYNSPLHF. In DNA, the CDR3 is TGTGCCTGGAGTGGGACAGGGGGGTCGTCCTATAATTCACCCCTCCACTTT.

This chain joins TRBV7-6 and TRBJ2-2; D not certain. In germline, CDR1 is SGHVS, CDR2 FNYEAQ. Deletions cut 1 base from V and 5 bases from J, with 8 bases between. This CDR3 contains 14 residues. The CDR3 DNA reads as TGTGCCAGCAGCTTAGGTACAGAAACCGGGGAGCTGTTTTTT. As protein: CASSLGTETGELFF.

This clonotype was observed at least ten times. The CDR3 DNA follows: TGTGCCAGCAGTTACTCTTCGGTGGTCAGGACCCAGTACTTC. Its translation: CASSYSSVVRTQYF. The chain recombines TRBV6-2 or TRBV6-3 with TRBJ2-5; no clear D gene. V lost 0 bases to trimming and J lost 7 bases, with 12 bases between them. CDR1 is MNHEY and CDR2 is SVGEGT in the germline V gene. There are 14 residues in the CDR3.

In DNA form, the CDR3 reads TGTGCCAGCAGCCAACAGCGGTACACCGGGGAGCTGTTTTTT. Its protein product is CASSQQRYTGELFF. The chain employs TRBV14 and TRBJ2-2, with D tentatively TRBD2 (5 bases). The CDR3 contains 14 residues. With 2 bases removed from V and 3 bases from J, the gap between germline ends came to 7 bases. The germline V gene has CDR1 SGHDN and CDR2 FVKESK.

This clonotype was recorded at least ten times. V usage is TRBV12-3 or TRBV12-4 and J usage is TRBJ1-4; D possibly corresponds to TRBD1 (6 bases). CDR3 length equals 14 residues. V lost 5 bases and J 8 bases, leaving 15 bases between the germline ends. Written as DNA, the CDR3 is TGTGCCAGCAGTCTCATGACAGGACGGGAAAAACTGTTTTTT. It specifies CASSLMTGREKLFF.

In its sample, this clonotype was seen many times. This chain uses TRBV18 with TRBJ2-1, with D possibly matching TRBD1 (6 bases). Trimming removed 0 bases at V and 6 bases at J, with 6 bases between. Germline V gene sequence: CDR1 KGHSH, CDR2 LQKENI. The CDR3 has 13 residues. CDR3 residues: CASSPPDSNEQFF. CDR3 nucleotide sequence: TGTGCCAGCTCACCACCGGACAGCAATGAGCAGTTCTTC.

This clonotype was detected many times. The chain couples TRBV12-3 or TRBV12-4 to TRBJ2-7; TRBD2 matches at 7 bases. The CDR3 length is 13 residues. The V segment lost 5 bases and the J segment 9 bases; nucleotides outside the gene matches: 10. Here the CDR3 DNA reads TGTGCCAGCAGTACCCCGGGACTACCAAGGCAGTACTTC. Protein sequence: CASSTPGLPRQYF.

This clonotype rates as medium-sized (0.01 to 0.1%). The rearrangement links TRBV7-9 to TRBJ1-5; 8 nucleotides line up with TRBD1. V shed 1 base and J 8 bases; nucleotides not matched to a gene: 4. The CDR3 runs 14 residues. Per germline, CDR1 SEHNR and CDR2 FQNEAQ (reference sequence). The CDR3 sequence is CASSLEMTGEPQHF. The CDR3 DNA reads TGTGCCAGCAGCTTAGAAATGACAGGGGAGCCCCAGCATTTT.

This clonotype was seen more than once but under ten times. This rearrangement joins TRBV5-4 to TRBJ2-7; a possible D gene is TRBD1 (5 bases). Germline loops: CDR1 SGHNT, CDR2 YYREEE (reference sequence). Trimming cost V 0 bases and J 0 bases, with 10 bases left between them. The CDR3 is 15 amino acids. Here the CDR3 reads CASSLEGARSYEQYF. The CDR3 DNA is TGTGCCAGCAGCTTGGAAGGGGCCCGCTCCTACGAGCAGTACTTC.

This clonotype was recorded many times. This sequence joins TRBV11-2 and TRBJ1-6; the D gene is possibly TRBD1 (5 bases). CDR3 length: 15 residues. CDR1 and CDR2 (germline): SGHAT, FQNNGV. V was shortened by 5 bases and J by 0 bases, with 8 bases between the two germline ends. The CDR3 here is CASSRRVSYNSPLHF. As DNA, the CDR3 is TGTGCCAGCAGCCGCAGGGTCTCCTATAATTCACCCCTCCACTTT.

This clonotype appeared many times. This chain joins TRBV30 and TRBJ1-5, with D unclear. CDR1 is GTSNPN, CDR2 SVGIG, per germline (reference sequence). This CDR3 is built from 13 residues. Deletions cut 0 bases from V and 4 bases from J, with 7 bases between. The CDR3 sequence is CAWSVGPNQPQHF. CDR3 bases: TGTGCCTGGAGTGTAGGCCCTAATCAGCCCCAGCATTTT. Variable domain in full (rest from reference TRBV30 and TRBJ1-5): SQTIHQWPATLVQPVGSPLSLECTVEGTSNPNLYWYRQAAGRGLQLLFYSVGIGQISSEVPQNLSASRPQDRQFILSSKKLLLSDSGFYLCAWSVGPNQPQHFGDGTRLSIL.

This clonotype was detected only a few times. The chain carries TRBV5-1 and TRBJ2-1, with D uncertain. CDR3 length: 15 residues. Germline V gives CDR1 SGHRS, CDR2 YFSETQ. Between the trimmed V and J ends, which lost 3 bases and 3 bases, there was a span of 13 bases. The CDR3 DNA follows: TGCGCCAGCAGCTCTTCTAGGGCCGGCTACAATGAGCAGTTCTTC. It encodes CASSSSRAGYNEQFF.

This clonotype was counted at least ten times. The chain employs TRBV4-3 and TRBJ2-5; 7 nucleotides agree with TRBD1. CDR1 is LGHNA and CDR2 is YSLEER in the germline V gene. This CDR3 region has 15 residues. Unmatched junction bases numbered 6, after V lost 3 bases and J lost 2 bases. CDR3 sequence: CASSHRRTGQETQYF. CDR3 sequence (DNA): TGCGCCAGCAGCCACAGACGGACAGGTCAAGAGACCCAGTACTTC.

In this sample, this clonotype turned up many times. The rearrangement joins TRBV7-9 to TRBJ2-5; D gene unclear. Trimming took off 5 bases at V and 1 base at J, with 14 bases between the two ends. The CDR3 sequence is 15 residues long. CDR1 and CDR2 from the germline V gene are SEHNR and FQNEAQ (reference sequence). CDR3 sequence reads: CASSPYPDRQETQYF. CDR3 DNA: TGTGCCAGCAGCCCATATCCGGACCGCCAAGAGACCCAGTACTTC.

Many counts were recorded for this clonotype. The chain links TRBV12-3 or TRBV12-4 to TRBJ1-2; a possible D gene is TRBD1 (5 bases). This CDR3 region has 12 residues. With 7 bases removed from V and 10 bases from J, the gap between germline ends came to 16 bases. CDR3 sequence (DNA): TGTGCCAGCACCAGGGAGAGGGAGGACTACACCTTC. Translating gives CASTREREDYTF.